This TCR beta chain emerged from a study of blood T cells in healthy people across ages. Samples had at least 6.5 million PBMCs isolated from them. This clonotype has more than one count but fewer than ten. Its antigen is unidentified. The germline gene is not matched at one end of the junction; a read error may be the cause. Study-wide points: Aged donors had fewer naive CD4+ cells and lower diversity than long-lived donors. Not knowing donor CMV status may have confounded expanded clonotype changes.

The use of a sample-barcoded 5' primer and a J-beta primer mix characterized a second PCR of about 7 to 12 cycles. TCRdb ran MiXCR on the 5' RACE reads and lists one entry per CDR3 protein. The data show 800,000 to 950,000 distinct CDR3 sequences, under 40% seen once. Sample: blood. The sequence was collected from a man in his late teens or twenties in good health.

The CDR3 DNA reads TGTAAAGGGACATCATCGGGGAATCAGCCCCAGCATTTT. Protein sequence: CKGTSSGNQPQHF. V and J are TRBV20-1 and TRBJ1-5, with TRBD1 as a possible D gene (6 bases). This CDR3 has 13 residues. Per the germline V gene, CDR1 is DFQATT and CDR2 is SNEGSKA (reference sequence).